The 32 T cell receptor beta chains reported below all come from one sample, sequenced in a study of shared clonotypes between healthy human individuals. Sequencing was performed with immunoSEQ multiplex PCR; in TCRdb, only in-frame clones are kept and a portion is missing. The sample yields roughly 2.4 million clones, roughly 95% seen once. Sequencing was carried out using naive CD4+ T cells sorted from blood. Specified subset: CD45RA+ positively selected. The source is a man aged 18 to 30 in good health.

The DNA for the CDR3 is TGTGCCAGTAGTCCCCAGGGGAGTTCCTACGAGCAGTACTTC. Protein product: CASSPQGSSYEQYF. This sequence joins TRBV19 and TRBJ2-7; a weak D match, TRBD1 (6 bases). From germline, CDR1 is LNHDA and CDR2 SQIVND (reference sequence). The CDR3 is made up of 14 amino acids. V was pared by 5 bases and J by 1 base, with 12 bases between.

This clone appeared once. The chain joins TRBV14 to TRBJ2-5, with unresolved D. V was clipped by 4 bases and J by 3 bases, with 9 bases between them. The CDR3 sequence is 13 residues long. Germline V gives CDR1 SGHDN, CDR2 FVKESK. The CDR3 here is CASSLGPKETQYF. CDR3 coding DNA: TGTGCCAGCAGCCTTGGACCCAAAGAGACCCAGTACTTC.

This sequence joins TRBV18 and TRBJ1-1; D uncertain. The CDR3 spans 14 residues. The V gene's germline CDR1 is KGHSH and CDR2 LQKENI. V was pared by 3 bases and J by 4 bases, with 12 bases between. The CDR3 here is CASSPDARSTEAFF. CDR3 DNA sequence: TGTGCCAGCTCACCGGACGCGAGGAGCACTGAAGCTTTCTTT.

The V and J genes are TRBV5-6 and TRBJ2-1, with 10 positions matching TRBD2. Trimming at V came to 2 bases and at J to 9 bases, leaving 17 bases not matched to a gene. Germline loops: CDR1 SGHDT, CDR2 YYEEEE. The CDR3 length is 18 residues. The CDR3 DNA sequence: TGTGCCAGCAGCTTTGGGCTAGCGGGAGTTCCCCTATGGGGTGAGCAGTTCTTC. Its protein product is CASSFGLAGVPLWGEQFF.

This clone was found once. The V and J genes are TRBV5-1 and TRBJ1-4; TRBD1 is a possible D gene (5 bases). Germline V lookup: CDR1 SGHRS, CDR2 YFSETQ. With 4 bases removed from V and 4 bases from J, the gap between germline ends came to 17 bases. The length of the CDR3 is 16 residues. This CDR3 reads CASSTGGTGSNEKLFF. The CDR3 region has the DNA TGCGCCAGCAGCACCGGGGGAACCGGGAGTAATGAAAAACTGTTTTTT.

As regards this clone: Different DNA sequences within this sample yield the same CDR3. The chain uses TRBV6-1 and TRBJ1-5; 10 bases are shared with TRBD1. The V gene's germline CDR1 is MNHNS and CDR2 SASEGT. The CDR3 is 15 residues long. V shed 6 bases and J 7 bases; nucleotides not matched to a gene: 9. CDR3 region: CASSPGQGSGQPQHF. The CDR3, as DNA: TGTGCCAGCAGCCCGGGACAGGGGTCAGGCCAGCCCCAGCATTTT.

The chain employs TRBV6-6 and TRBJ2-7; TRBD1 aligns across 7 bases. The J segment lost 2 bases and the V segment lost 5 bases, leaving 6 bases of the junction unmatched. There are 14 residues in the CDR3. CDR1 and CDR2 from the germline V gene are MNHNY and SVGAGI (reference sequence). CDR3 bases: TGTGCCAGCAGTAAGACAGGGACCACCTACGAGCAGTACTTC. It specifies CASSKTGTTYEQYF.

V usage is TRBV4-1 and J usage is TRBJ2-1, with TRBD1 matching 7 bases. Germline V lookup: CDR1 MGHRA, CDR2 YSYEKL. CDR3 size: 15 residues. Trimming at V came to 3 bases and at J to 6 bases, leaving 8 bases not matched to a gene. CDR3 protein: CASSHPPQGVNEQFF. DNA of the CDR3: TGCGCCAGCAGCCACCCACCCCAGGGGGTCAATGAGCAGTTCTTC.

The rearrangement links TRBV18 to TRBJ1-1; tentatively, D is TRBD1 (6 bases). The CDR3 length is 14 residues. V gave up 2 bases and J gave up 1 base, with 8 bases separating them. Germline values: CDR1 KGHSH, CDR2 LQKENI. The CDR3 reads CASSPETGNTEAFF. DNA of the CDR3: TGTGCCAGCTCACCAGAGACAGGGAACACTGAAGCTTTCTTT.

CDR3 in amino acids: CASSVNPLAGGWNEQFF. The CDR3 DNA sequence: TGTGCCAGCAGTGTGAACCCACTAGCGGGAGGATGGAATGAGCAGTTCTTC. The chain couples TRBV6-1 to TRBJ2-1; TRBD2 matches 12 bases. Per germline, CDR1 MNHNS and CDR2 SASEGT. The CDR3 has 17 amino acids. After removal of 4 bases from V and 7 bases from J, the junction contained 11 bases not matched to a gene.

The sample holds a few counts of this clone. V and J are TRBV6-5 and TRBJ2-7, with D perhaps being TRBD1 or TRBD2 (5 bases each). Germline values: CDR1 MNHEY, CDR2 SVGAGI. The V end lost 6 bases, the J end lost 7 bases, and 13 bases lay between the germline ends. This CDR3 region has 12 residues. CDR3 in amino acids: CASSGTLGEQYF. In DNA form, the CDR3 reads TGTGCCAGCAGCGGGACCTTAGGGGAGCAGTACTTC.

CDR3 sequence reads: CASSETGTNQPQHF. The CDR3 nucleotides are TGTGCCAGCAGTGAAACAGGGACGAATCAGCCCCAGCATTTT. This rearrangement joins TRBV6-1 to TRBJ1-5, with D perhaps matching TRBD1 (6 bases). The CDR3 is made up of 14 amino acids. V was cut by 2 bases and J by 4 bases, with 9 bases left in between. Germline loops: CDR1 MNHNS, CDR2 SASEGT.

The J gene is TRBJ2-2, the V gene TRBV19; weak D call: TRBD2 (5 bases). This CDR3 contains 16 residues. Germline values: CDR1 LNHDA, CDR2 SQIVND (reference sequence). The germline V and J ends were trimmed by 7 bases and 3 bases, with 18 bases remaining between them. Here the CDR3 reads CASNGDHVPDTGELFF. The CDR3 coding sequence is TGTGCCAGTAACGGGGATCATGTTCCGGACACCGGGGAGCTGTTTTTT.

This clone was recorded only once. The gene calls are TRBV5-4 and TRBJ2-5; perhaps D is TRBD1 or TRBD2 (5 bases each). The CDR3 spans 15 residues. Germline V gene sequence: CDR1 SGHNT, CDR2 YYREEE (reference sequence). V was shortened by 4 bases and J by 2 bases, with 15 bases between the two germline ends. CDR3 nucleotides: TGTGCCAGCAGCCCGCTGGGGGTGGCACAAGAGACCCAGTACTTC. Amino acids: CASSPLGVAQETQYF.

This clone was seen only a few times. The chain has TRBV5-1 and TRBJ2-2; 14 nucleotides line up with TRBD2. CDR1 and CDR2 (germline): SGHRS, YFSETQ. This CDR3 region has 19 residues. After removal of 0 bases from V and 5 bases from J, the junction contained 9 bases not matched to a gene. CDR3 bases: TGCGCCAGCAGCTTGGACGGACTAGCGGGAGGACGGGCGACCGGGGAGCTGTTTTTT. This codes for CASSLDGLAGGRATGELFF.

V is TRBV13 and J is TRBJ1-1; a possible D gene is TRBD1 (5 bases). Between the trimmed V and J ends, which lost 2 bases and 3 bases, there was a span of 16 bases. This CDR3 is 16 amino acids long. Germline V CDR1 and CDR2: PRHDT, FYEKMQ (reference sequence). CDR3 amino acids: CASSLRRDAMDTEAFF. Here the CDR3 DNA reads TGTGCCAGCAGCTTAAGGAGGGACGCCATGGACACTGAAGCTTTCTTT.

The DNA of the CDR3 is TGTGCCAGTAGTATCGACAGGGATTCACCCCTCCACTTT. Translation: CASSIDRDSPLHF. This sequence joins TRBV19 and TRBJ1-6, with 7 bases that match TRBD1. Germline values: CDR1 LNHDA, CDR2 SQIVND (reference sequence). The ends lost 3 bases at V and 8 bases at J; junction bases unmatched: 1. The CDR3 consists of 13 residues.

The chain combines TRBV20-1 with TRBJ2-5, with D unresolved. CDR1 is DFQATT and CDR2 is SNEGSKA in the germline V gene (reference sequence). V shed 6 bases and J shed 6 bases, with 11 bases lying between them. The CDR3 covers 11 residues. This CDR3 reads CSARSRQTQYF. The CDR3 DNA sequence: TGCAGTGCCAGGTCCCGTCAGACCCAGTACTTC.

This clone was detected only once. J is TRBJ1-5 and V is TRBV21-1; the table names TRBD1, a call not compared with the DNA. TRBV21-1 constitutes a pseudogene. The CDR3 has 19 amino acids. The CDR3 DNA is TGTGCCAGCAGCAAATGGCGACCGGGACAGGGTGATAGCAATCAGCCCCAGCATTTT. Protein: CASSKWRPGQGDSNQPQHF.

This chain uses TRBV29-1 with TRBJ2-7, with 8 bases identical to TRBD2. This CDR3 is built from 18 residues. Germline V lookup: CDR1 SQVTM, CDR2 ANQGSEA. V trimming: 1 base; J trimming: 2 bases; junction bases outside the gene matches: 16. CDR3: CSVEVPRAGTSGAYEQYF. The CDR3 region has the DNA TGCAGCGTTGAAGTCCCCAGGGCCGGAACTAGCGGTGCCTACGAGCAGTACTTC.

V and J are TRBV5-1 and TRBJ2-7; no definite D call. The CDR3 spans 15 residues. Per the germline V gene, CDR1 is SGHRS and CDR2 is YFSETQ. With 2 bases removed from V and 0 bases from J, the gap between germline ends came to 12 bases. CDR3 sequence reads: CASSLGRSSSYEQYF. The CDR3 DNA reads as TGCGCCAGCAGCTTAGGCAGGTCGAGCTCCTACGAGCAGTACTTC. The full variable domain, completed using reference TRBV5-1 and TRBJ2-7, is KAGVTQTPRYLIKTRGQQVTLSCSPISGHRSVSWYQQTPGQGLQFLFEYFSETQRNKGNFPGRFSGRQFSNSRSEMNVSTLELGDSALYLCASSLGRSSSYEQYFGPGTRLTVT.

This chain links TRBV5-4 with TRBJ2-1; 7 bases match TRBD1. This CDR3 comprises 15 residues. Looked up from germline, CDR1 is SGHNT and CDR2 is YYREEE (reference sequence). Trimming took 1 base from V and 2 from J; bases not matched to a gene: 3. CDR3 bases: TGTGCCAGCAGCTTGTTAGGACAGGCCTACAATGAGCAGTTCTTC. Protein product: CASSLLGQAYNEQFF.

This chain connects TRBV5-1 to TRBJ2-1; a possible D gene is TRBD2 (6 bases). From germline, CDR1 is SGHRS and CDR2 YFSETQ. Trimming stripped 0 bases from V and 7 bases from J, with 11 bases between. The CDR3 consists of 14 residues. The CDR3 coding sequence is TGCGCCAGCAGCTTGGAAGGAGGGGTGAATGAGCAGTTCTTC. Its protein is CASSLEGGVNEQFF.

This clone occurred once. The chain couples TRBV11-2 to TRBJ2-5; TRBD2 matches 9 bases. V gave up 5 bases and J gave up 2 bases; unmatched junction bases: 3. The V gene's germline CDR1 is SGHAT and CDR2 FQNNGV. The CDR3 extends over 14 amino acids. The chain's CDR3 is CASSKGLAQETQYF. CDR3 nucleotide sequence: TGTGCCAGCAGCAAGGGACTAGCACAAGAGACCCAGTACTTC.

This chain joins TRBV27 and TRBJ1-6; D might be TRBD1 (5 bases). Trimming pared 5 bases from V and 7 bases from J, leaving 9 bases between. CDR3 length equals 13 residues. CDR1 MNHEY and CDR2 SMNVEV come from the germline V gene (reference sequence). The DNA for the CDR3 is TGTGCCAGCAGTCCGGGACTAAATTCACCCCTCCACTTT. Protein sequence: CASSPGLNSPLHF.

The gene calls are TRBV30 and TRBJ1-1; possible D gene TRBD1, 5 bases. The V gene's germline CDR1 is GTSNPN and CDR2 SVGIG (reference sequence). This CDR3 has 14 amino acids. Trimming took off 2 bases at V and 0 bases at J, with 10 bases between the two ends. CDR3 nucleotide sequence: TGTGCCTGGAGTCGGGACCCTATGAACACTGAAGCTTTCTTT. Translating it yields CAWSRDPMNTEAFF.

In nucleotides, the CDR3 is TGTGCCAGCAGCTACCGGGGGGCGAGCACTGAAGCTTTCTTT. Translating gives CASSYRGASTEAFF. The chain is built from TRBV7-2 and TRBJ1-1, with TRBD1 as a possible D gene (6 bases). V dropped 4 bases and J dropped 4 bases, with 13 bases sitting between them. The CDR3 is 14 amino acids. Germline V gene data show CDR1 as SGHTA and CDR2 as FQGNSA.

The chain is built from TRBV5-4 and TRBJ2-7; TRBD2 matches 8 bases. The CDR3 is 17 residues long. CDR1 is SGHNT and CDR2 is YYREEE in the germline V gene (reference sequence). J gave up 6 bases and V 4 bases, and 18 bases lay outside the gene matches. CDR3 nucleotide sequence: TGTGCCAGCAGCCCTCTGGGCTATAGCGGGGCTGTGGGCGAGCAGTACTTC. It encodes CASSPLGYSGAVGEQYF.

This rearrangement joins TRBV28 to TRBJ1-5; TRBD1 agrees at 7 bases. This CDR3 region has 18 residues. V was clipped by 7 bases and J by 0 bases; unmatched bases: 15. Germline V gene data show CDR1 as MDHEN and CDR2 as SYDVKM. CDR3 amino acids: CASITPRGPRYSNQPQHF. In DNA form, the CDR3 reads TGTGCCAGCATTACCCCTAGGGGGCCCCGTTATAGCAATCAGCCCCAGCATTTT.

The V call is TRBV30, the J call TRBJ1-6; 7 positions match TRBD1. Germline values: CDR1 GTSNPN, CDR2 SVGIG (reference sequence). CDR3 size: 15 residues. With 4 bases clipped from V and 0 bases from J, the junction kept 3 bases outside the gene matches. CDR3 amino acids: CAWTGGSSYNSPLHF. The CDR3 nucleotides are TGTGCCTGGACAGGGGGGAGCTCCTATAATTCACCCCTCCACTTT.

This chain joins TRBV5-1 and TRBJ2-5; D not resolved. Trimming stripped 2 bases from V and 1 base from J, with 9 bases between. Looked up from germline, CDR1 is SGHRS and CDR2 is YFSETQ. This CDR3 has 14 amino acids. The CDR3 DNA is TGCGCCAGCAGCTTTAGCCAGCTCCAAGAGACCCAGTACTTC. Translating it yields CASSFSQLQETQYF.

The CDR3 DNA sequence: TGTGCCAGCTCACCGACGGTCCAATCCCACAATGAGCAGTTCTTC. Its translation is CASSPTVQSHNEQFF. The genes are TRBV18 and TRBJ2-1; no firm D call. The ends were cut back, 3 bases at V and 5 bases at J, with 14 bases in the middle. The CDR3 has 15 residues. The germline CDR1 and CDR2 sequences are KGHSH and LQKENI. The entire variable domain, with the rest obtained from reference TRBV18 and TRBJ2-1, is as follows: NAGVMQNPRHLVRRRGQEARLRCSPMKGHSHVYWYRQLPEEGLKFMVYLQKENIIDESGMPKERFSAEFPKEGPSILRIQQVVRGDSAAYFCASSPTVQSHNEQFFGPGTRLTVL.